The T cell receptor beta chain under discussion was sequenced for a study of OX40 agonist ivuxolimab in advanced cancers. Overall study: Three patients showed partial responses: one hepatocellular carcinoma and two cutaneous melanoma cases.

V lost 5 bases, J lost 5 bases, and 18 bases lay in between. Germline V gene lookup returns CDR1 SEHNR and CDR2 FQNEAQ (reference sequence). CDR3 length: 15 residues. The table came from immunoSEQ multiplex PCR; TCRdb's copy has only in-frame clones and leaves some out. The table records tens of thousands of clones, roughly 82% of them present only once. General study results and limits: Mean expanded clone counts were higher in CD8+ than CD4+ T cells. Undetermined was the antigen specificity of the expanded peripheral T cells.

This clone was seen only once. Its antigen is not identified. This receptor was obtained from an adult with an advanced solid tumor such as melanoma, head and neck, liver or kidney cancer. Sequencing used CD4+ or CD8+ T cells sorted from blood, obtained in a trial of the OX40 agonist ivuxolimab. J is TRBJ2-5 and V is TRBV7-9, with D perhaps TRBD1 or TRBD2 (5 bases each). Here the CDR3 reads CASSTSGAGAETQYF. DNA for the CDR3: TGTGCCAGCAGCACCTCCGGGGCCGGTGCTGAGACCCAGTACTTC. Complete variable domain (other parts from reference TRBV7-9 and TRBJ2-5): DTGVSQNPRHKITKRGQNVTFRCDPISEHNRLYWYRQTLGQGPEFLTYFQNEAQLEKSRLLSDRFSAERPKGSFSTLEIQRTEQGDSAMYLCASSTSGAGAETQYFGPGTRLLVL.